The present T cell receptor (beta chain) was sequenced within a study of T-cell reconstitution after alpha-beta-depleted transplantation in children. V dropped 4 bases and J dropped 6; count of bases not matched to a gene: 7. The CDR3 contains 14 residues. Germline-derived CDR1 and CDR2 are LGHDT and YNNKEL (reference sequence). Construction of the TCRbeta library involved unique molecular identifiers. One entry per CDR3 protein, called by TCRdb with MiXCR from the PCR reads. The data show around 450,000 distinct CDR3 sequences, about 10% seen once. This clonotype was seen repeatedly, ten times or more.

This specimen was PBMCs, taken before TCRalphabeta/CD19-depleted stem cell transplant. The rearrangement uses TRBV3-1 and TRBJ2-7; 9 nucleotides agree with TRBD2. The TCR comes from a child aged 2 to 15 with inherited bone marrow failure, due to receive a stem cell transplant. The CDR3 sequence: CASSRTSGRLEQYF. CDR3 in DNA: TGTGCCAGCAGCCGAACTAGCGGGCGACTCGAGCAGTACTTC.